Below are 24 T cell receptor beta chains sequenced from a single sample in a study of shared clonotypes between healthy human individuals. Sequencing was performed with immunoSEQ multiplex PCR; in TCRdb, only in-frame clones are kept and a portion is missing. The sample yields roughly 2.2 million clones, 93% seen once. The sequencing sample was made of naive CD4+ T cells from PBMCs. Subset given: CD45RA+ positively selected. These TCRs come from a young man in good health. Some clones in this sample may be carry-over from other donors' samples.

The chain employs TRBV4-1 and TRBJ1-2; 7 bases fit TRBD1. With 6 bases clipped from V and 5 bases from J, the junction kept 12 bases outside the gene matches. Per the germline V gene, CDR1 is MGHRA and CDR2 is YSYEKL. The CDR3 is 15 residues long. CDR3 protein: CASRMGQWSWYGYTF. CDR3 nucleotides: TGCGCCAGCAGGATGGGACAGTGGAGTTGGTATGGCTACACCTTC.

The rearrangement links TRBV7-2 to TRBJ2-1; 9 bases align to TRBD1. The CDR3 totals 15 residues. The V segment lost 5 bases and the J segment 4 bases; nucleotides outside the gene matches: 6. The germline V gene encodes CDR1 SGHTA and CDR2 FQGNSA. CDR3 protein: CASSGGQGLYNEQFF. CDR3 nucleotides: TGTGCCAGCAGCGGGGGACAGGGATTATACAATGAGCAGTTCTTC.

The rearrangement uses TRBV28 and TRBJ2-2, with 12 nucleotides matching TRBD2. V gave up 2 bases and J gave up 6 bases; unmatched junction bases: 10. The CDR3 runs to 18 residues. Germline CDR1 is MDHEN and CDR2 is SYDVKM. CDR3 sequence: CASSLVLTSGSRAGELFF. The CDR3 bases are TGTGCCAGCAGTTTAGTTCTGACTAGCGGGAGTAGGGCCGGGGAGCTGTTTTTT.

As for this clone: The junction departs from germline at one end; a sequencing error may be responsible. The V call is TRBV18, the J call TRBJ2-7; the match to TRBD2 covers 11 bases. The CDR3 consists of 15 residues. Germline loops: CDR1 KGHSH, CDR2 LQKENI. The CDR3 sequence: CTSSRIAGGSYEQYF. The CDR3 nucleotides are TGTACCAGCTCACGGATAGCGGGAGGGTCCTACGAGCAGTACTTC.

As for this clone: Other DNA sequences from this sample encode an identical CDR3 as well. The chain links TRBV28 to TRBJ2-5, with unresolved D. The germline V gene has CDR1 MDHEN and CDR2 SYDVKM. Between the trimmed V and J ends, which lost 3 bases and 0 bases, there was a span of 8 bases. CDR3 length: 14 residues. CDR3 in amino acids: CASSFGRNQETQYF. CDR3 DNA: TGTGCCAGCAGTTTCGGACGGAACCAAGAGACCCAGTACTTC.

The gene calls are TRBV19 and TRBJ2-2; D gene ambiguous. The germline V and J ends were trimmed by 3 bases and 5 bases, with 7 bases remaining between them. This CDR3 region has 13 residues. Germline V gene data show CDR1 as LNHDA and CDR2 as SQIVND (reference sequence). CDR3 in amino acids: CASSIRRTGELFF. The CDR3 nucleotides read TGTGCCAGTAGTATTAGGCGGACCGGGGAGCTGTTTTTT.

A remark on this clone: The same CDR3 can be traced to other DNA sequences in this sample. The chain is built from TRBV28 and TRBJ2-5; TRBD1 matches at 7 bases. Losses at the gene ends were 5 bases for V and 5 bases for J; bases not matched to a gene: 5. The CDR3 is 13 residues long. Per germline, CDR1 MDHEN and CDR2 SYDVKM. CDR3 residues: CASSLGGVETQYF. In nucleotides, the CDR3 is TGTGCCAGCAGTCTAGGGGGCGTGGAGACCCAGTACTTC.

The chain combines TRBV7-3 with TRBJ1-5, with D unclear. The CDR3 spans 13 residues. Germline CDR1 and CDR2: SGHTA and FQGTGA. V gave up 2 bases and J gave up 5 bases, with 7 bases separating them. CDR3 DNA sequence: TGTGCCAGCAGCTTAGATCAGTATCAGCCCCAGCATTTT. Its translation: CASSLDQYQPQHF.

The chain joins TRBV28 to TRBJ1-5; 9 bases are a match to TRBD1. J lost 2 bases, V lost 3 bases, and 5 bases had no gene match. The CDR3 totals 16 residues. From germline, CDR1 is MDHEN and CDR2 SYDVKM. The CDR3 region has the DNA TGTGCCAGCAGTTTTCGAAGGACAGGGGGCAATCAGCCCCAGCATTTT. Protein product: CASSFRRTGGNQPQHF. Together with reference TRBV28 and TRBJ1-5, the CDR3 gives the full variable domain: DVKVTQSSRYLVKRTGEKVFLECVQDMDHENMFWYRQDPGLGLRLIYFSYDVKMKEKGDIPEGYSVSREKKERFSLILESASTNQTSMYLCASSFRRTGGNQPQHFGDGTRLSIL.

The CDR3 region has the DNA TGTGCCAGCAGCCAGGCTGGGGGGGGGCCATATGGCTACACCTTC. It encodes CASSQAGGGPYGYTF. The chain combines TRBV14 with TRBJ1-2; D may be TRBD1 (6 bases). From germline, CDR1 is SGHDN and CDR2 FVKESK. The CDR3 runs 15 residues. The V end was cut by 3 bases, the J end by 5 bases, with 16 bases between.

This chain uses TRBV6-5 with TRBJ2-7, with D possibly matching TRBD2 (5 bases). Germline V gene lookup returns CDR1 MNHEY and CDR2 SVGAGI. The ends were cut back, 5 bases at V and 4 bases at J, with 15 bases in the middle. This CDR3 region has 14 residues. The CDR3 region has the DNA TGTGCCAGCAGTACCAGACACACGGGGTACGAGCAGTACTTC. The encoded protein is CASSTRHTGYEQYF.

This rearrangement joins TRBV28 to TRBJ2-6; D call uncertain. CDR1 is MDHEN and CDR2 is SYDVKM in the germline V gene. Trimming pared 2 bases from V and 0 bases from J, leaving 5 bases between. The CDR3 length is 15 residues. CDR3 sequence reads: CASSLQNSGANVLTF. CDR3 DNA sequence: TGTGCCAGCAGTTTACAGAACTCTGGGGCCAACGTCCTGACTTTC.

CDR3: CASSQDVGEQGEAFF. In DNA form, the CDR3 reads TGTGCCAGCAGCCAAGACGTGGGGGAGCAGGGTGAAGCTTTCTTT. The V gene is TRBV4-2, the J gene TRBJ1-1; perhaps TRBD1 as D (5 bases). V lost 0 bases and J 7 bases, leaving 15 bases between the germline ends. This CDR3 has 15 residues. CDR1 and CDR2 from the germline V gene are LGHNA and YNFKEQ.

DNA of the CDR3: TGTGCCAGCAGCTTAGGCAGGGCCAGCAATCAGCCCCAGCATTTT. Amino acids: CASSLGRASNQPQHF. The chain links TRBV7-8 to TRBJ1-5; D may be TRBD1 (5 bases). V shed 1 base and J shed 1 base, with 8 bases lying between them. Germline-derived CDR1 and CDR2 are SGHVS and FQNEAQ. The CDR3 has 15 amino acids.

The chain couples TRBV11-2 to TRBJ2-7, with D perhaps TRBD2 (5 bases). Deletions cut 1 base from V and 4 bases from J, with 11 bases between. The germline CDR1 and CDR2 sequences are SGHAT and FQNNGV. The CDR3 loop spans 14 amino acids. CDR3 nucleotides: TGTGCCAGCAGCTTAGCACAGCGGCCGTACGAGCAGTACTTC. Translation: CASSLAQRPYEQYF.

This rearrangement joins TRBV6-5 to TRBJ1-5, with TRBD1 as a possible D gene (6 bases). This CDR3 comprises 14 residues. Per germline, CDR1 MNHEY and CDR2 SVGAGI. V lost 5 bases and J 7 bases, leaving 15 bases between the germline ends. The CDR3 is CASSPVGAQQPQHF. Written as DNA, the CDR3 is TGTGCCAGCAGTCCAGTGGGGGCACAACAGCCCCAGCATTTT.

The rearrangement uses TRBV10-3 and TRBJ1-1; 8 positions match TRBD1. Germline V gene lookup returns CDR1 ENHRY and CDR2 SYGVKD. The CDR3 is 16 amino acids. Germline trimming cut 6 bases from V and 2 bases from J; bases unmatched to any gene: 11. CDR3 in amino acids: CAISFRGQGGNTEAFF. The CDR3 DNA sequence: TGTGCCATCAGCTTCAGGGGGCAGGGGGGAAACACTGAAGCTTTCTTT.

The rearrangement uses TRBV6-5 and TRBJ2-5; 8 positions match TRBD2. The CDR3 is made up of 15 amino acids. Germline V CDR1 and CDR2: MNHEY, SVGAGI. Unmatched junction bases numbered 7, after V lost 2 bases and J lost 5 bases. In DNA form, the CDR3 reads TGTGCCAGCAGTTACATCCGGGAGGGACGGGAGACCCAGTACTTC. Protein product: CASSYIREGRETQYF.

This chain's CDR3 is CASSSPQDRWNEQFF. In DNA, the CDR3 is TGTGCCAGCAGCTCACCACAAGACCGGTGGAATGAGCAGTTCTTC. The J gene is TRBJ2-1, the V gene TRBV5-8; D gene unclear. The V gene's germline CDR1 is SGHTS and CDR2 YDEGEE. The CDR3 is 15 residues long. Between the trimmed V and J ends, which lost 3 bases and 7 bases, there was a span of 17 bases.

V usage is TRBV4-2 and J usage is TRBJ2-4; 7 nucleotides agree with TRBD2. Germline CDR1 LGHNA, CDR2 YNFKEQ. V was pared by 4 bases and J by 5 bases, with 14 bases of the junction left unmatched. The CDR3 covers 17 residues. In nucleotides, the CDR3 is TGTGCCAGCAGCCGGACAACTACCAGCGGGAAGGAAAACATTCAGTACTTC. Translation: CASSRTTTSGKENIQYF.

This clone has just a few counts. V usage is TRBV25-1 and J usage is TRBJ1-5; D ambiguous. The CDR3 totals 13 residues. Germline V gene lookup returns CDR1 MGHDK and CDR2 SYGVNS. V was shortened by 3 bases and J by 11 bases, with 14 bases between the two germline ends. The CDR3 DNA follows: TGTGCCAGCAGTGATCCTCGGCCGCGGGCCCAGCATTTT. Its protein product is CASSDPRPRAQHF.

This sequence joins TRBV4-1 and TRBJ1-5, with 9 bases lining up with TRBD1. Germline assignment: CDR1 MGHRA and CDR2 YSYEKL. The V gene end was trimmed by 3 bases and the J gene end by 3 bases; junction bases not matched to a gene: 12. The CDR3 spans 18 residues. The DNA of the CDR3 is TGCGCCAGCAGCCACGCGCCTACAGGGGGCGGAAACAATCAGCCCCAGCATTTT. Translation gives CASSHAPTGGGNNQPQHF.

The J gene is TRBJ2-3, the V gene TRBV4-2; the D gene is possibly TRBD1 (6 bases). Trimming pared 4 bases from V and 2 bases from J, leaving 10 bases between. Germline V CDR1 and CDR2: LGHNA, YNFKEQ. The CDR3 loop spans 14 amino acids. Here the CDR3 DNA reads TGTGCCAGCAGCCTACGGGACAACACAGATACGCAGTATTTT. It codes for CASSLRDNTDTQYF.

This chain joins TRBV6-5 and TRBJ1-4, with 8 bases aligning to TRBD1. V gave up 5 bases and J gave up 3 bases; unmatched junction bases: 2. CDR3 length equals 14 residues. The V gene's germline CDR1 is MNHEY and CDR2 SVGAGI. The CDR3 here is CASSAQGANEKLFF. CDR3 in DNA: TGTGCCAGCAGTGCACAGGGGGCTAATGAAAAACTGTTTTTT.